There are a few counts of the clone carrying this T cell receptor (beta chain). Researchers made TCR beta libraries by using iRepertoire HTBI primers and running Arm-PCR on CDR3 regions. TCRdb processed the multiplex PCR reads anew with MiXCR; each CDR3 protein has one entry. The table includes hundreds of thousands of distinct CDR3 sequences, over 15% detected once. This CDR3 spans 15 amino acids. Germline-derived CDR1 and CDR2 are DFQATT and SNEGSKA (reference sequence). The V and J ends lost 6 bases and 2 bases, in that order; junction bases with no gene match: 3. The time point is: newly diagnosed GD, antithyroid drugs for less than 3 months. Preparation of the TCR library used RNA extracted from PBMCs. This entry comes from a study of regulatory T cells in long-lasting Graves disease. The same data also contributed to another study, on T cells in Graves' hyperthyroidism and ophthalmopathy.

This receptor was obtained from a man aged 35 to 55 with Graves disease. This material consisted of peripheral blood mononuclear cells (PBMCs), taken at new diagnosis, from a patient treated with antithyroid drugs. This chain links TRBV20-1 with TRBJ2-5; 16 positions match TRBD2. Written as DNA, the CDR3 is TGCAGTGCCAGGGGACTAGCGGGGGGGCAAGAGACCCAGTACTTC. Amino acid sequence: CSARGLAGGQETQYF.